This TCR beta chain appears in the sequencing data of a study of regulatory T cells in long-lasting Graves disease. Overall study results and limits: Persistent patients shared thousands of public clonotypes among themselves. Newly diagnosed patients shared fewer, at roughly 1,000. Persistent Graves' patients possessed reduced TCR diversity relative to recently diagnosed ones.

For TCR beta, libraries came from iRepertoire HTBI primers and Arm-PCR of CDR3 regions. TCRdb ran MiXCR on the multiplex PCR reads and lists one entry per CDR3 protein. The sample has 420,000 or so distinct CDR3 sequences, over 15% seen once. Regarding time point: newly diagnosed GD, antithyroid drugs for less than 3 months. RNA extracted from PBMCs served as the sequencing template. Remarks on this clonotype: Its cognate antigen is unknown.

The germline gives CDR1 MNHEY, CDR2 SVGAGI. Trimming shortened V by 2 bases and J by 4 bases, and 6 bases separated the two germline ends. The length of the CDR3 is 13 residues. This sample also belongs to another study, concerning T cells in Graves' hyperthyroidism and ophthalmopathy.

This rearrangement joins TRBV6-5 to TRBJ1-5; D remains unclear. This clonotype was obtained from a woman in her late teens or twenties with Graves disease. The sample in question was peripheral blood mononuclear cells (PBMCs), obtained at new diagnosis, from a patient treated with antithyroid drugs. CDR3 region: CASSYTGNQPQHF. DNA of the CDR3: TGTGCCAGCAGTTACACGGGAAATCAGCCCCAGCATTTT.